Each of the 15 T cell receptor beta chains below was sequenced from the same sample in a study of cytotoxic CD8 clonotypes in ibrutinib-treated CLL listed by TCRdb under 2021. This specimen's time point label, per the study, means: approximately 2 years on ibrutinib. Library prep was done by the immunoSEQ multiplex PCR assay. TCRdb provides this immuneACCESS table in a form limited to in-frame rearrangements. Some clones are lacking; in checked studies, under half of them reflect an unresolved V gene, and why the rest are absent is not known. For this sample there are approximately 100,000 clones; about 50% appear just once. About 39% of the sample comes from the top ten. The sample consisted of PBMCs, taken after 24 months of ibrutinib treatment. The receptor set was obtained from a human donor with chronic lymphocytic leukemia.

The chain is built from TRBV4-1 and TRBJ2-1; D gene ambiguous. The ends were cut back, 0 bases at V and 15 bases at J, with 15 bases in the middle. Germline V gives CDR1 MGHRA, CDR2 YSYEKL. CDR3 length: 13 amino acids. The CDR3 is CASSQEERTPRFF. The DNA of the CDR3 is TGCGCCAGCAGCCAAGAGGAAAGAACACCCCGGTTCTTC.

The chain carries TRBV6-6 and TRBJ1-1; unclear D gene. Germline V gene sequence: CDR1 MNHNY, CDR2 SVGAGI (reference sequence). V was cut by 6 bases and J by 5 bases, with 10 bases left in between. The CDR3 sequence is 12 residues long. In nucleotides, the CDR3 is TGTGCCAGCAGCCCTAGGGAAACTGAAGCTTTCTTT. This encodes CASSPRETEAFF.

This chain uses TRBV9 with TRBJ2-7; no firm D call. CDR1 is SGDLS, CDR2 YYNGEE, per germline. The CDR3 sequence is 14 residues long. Trimming shortened V by 0 bases and J by 1 base, and 8 bases separated the two germline ends. CDR3 nucleotides: TGTGCCAGCAGCGTAGAAATGGGTTCCTACGAGCAGTACTTC. It codes for CASSVEMGSYEQYF.

The rearrangement uses TRBV5-1 and TRBJ2-6, with D tentatively TRBD1 (5 bases). The CDR3 spans 15 residues. Germline V CDR1 and CDR2: SGHRS, YFSETQ. V dropped 3 bases and J dropped 0 bases, with 7 bases sitting between them. CDR3 coding DNA: TGCGCCAGCAGCTCCGACAGCTCTGGGGCCAACGTCCTGACTTTC. Amino acids: CASSSDSSGANVLTF. The variable domain in full, with the rest retrieved from reference TRBV5-1 and TRBJ2-6, is KAGVTQTPRYLIKTRGQQVTLSCSPISGHRSVSWYQQTPGQGLQFLFEYFSETQRNKGNFPGRFSGRQFSNSRSEMNVSTLELGDSALYLCASSSDSSGANVLTFGAGSRLTVL.

This chain links TRBV30 with TRBJ1-2; 9 bases are a match to TRBD1. Germline trimming cut 5 bases from V and 5 bases from J; bases unmatched to any gene: 12. This CDR3 has 15 residues. Germline assignment: CDR1 GTSNPN and CDR2 SVGIG (reference sequence). The CDR3, as DNA: TGTGCCTGGGGAGTACTAGGGACAGGGATTTATGGCTACACCTTC. Translating it yields CAWGVLGTGIYGYTF.

This chain links TRBV27 with TRBJ2-7, with TRBD2 matching over 13 bases. V dropped 8 bases and J dropped 2; count of bases not matched to a gene: 9. The V gene's germline CDR1 is MNHEY and CDR2 SMNVEV (reference sequence). CDR3 length: 16 amino acids. The CDR3 DNA sequence: TGTGCCAGCGGAAAACGCGGGACTAGCGGGGCCTACGAGCAGTACTTC. Translating it yields CASGKRGTSGAYEQYF.

This chain joins TRBV29-1 and TRBJ2-2; 8 nucleotides match TRBD2. The CDR3 loop spans 14 amino acids. Per the germline V gene, CDR1 is SQVTM and CDR2 is ANQGSEA. V lost 7 bases to trimming and J lost 1 base; unmatched junction nucleotides: 5. CDR3 DNA: TGCAGCGCCACCGGGACTAGGAACACCGGGGAGCTGTTTTTT. It translates to CSATGTRNTGELFF.

This clone was seen at least ten times. This sequence joins TRBV14 and TRBJ1-6, with TRBD1 matching over 8 bases. The CDR3 totals 14 residues. CDR1 is SGHDN, CDR2 FVKESK, per germline. After removal of 4 bases from V and 10 bases from J, the junction contained 6 bases not matched to a gene. The CDR3 coding sequence is TGTGCCAGCAGCCTCGGACAGGGAGCCTCACCCCTCCACTTT. Translation: CASSLGQGASPLHF.

This clone showed up just a few times. The chain uses TRBV29-1 and TRBJ1-5, with a tentative D call TRBD1 (6 bases). The CDR3 sequence is 13 residues long. Trimming removed 6 bases from V and 6 bases from J, with 15 bases in between. CDR1 and CDR2 from the germline V gene are SQVTM and ANQGSEA. CDR3 coding DNA: TGCAGCGTAGATCAGGGGAAGGGTCAGCCCCAGCATTTT. This encodes CSVDQGKGQPQHF.

This clone was counted only a few times. V gene TRBV2 combines with J gene TRBJ2-1, with D uncertain. This CDR3 comprises 10 residues. Trimming left V 6 bases short and J 15 bases short, with 12 bases between. CDR1 is SNHLY and CDR2 is FYNNEI in the germline V gene. The CDR3 sequence: CASRRASPFF. Written as DNA, the CDR3 is TGTGCCAGCAGGAGAGCTAGTCCGTTCTTC.

This clone has only a few counts. The rearrangement links TRBV5-4 to TRBJ2-2; D perhaps matches TRBD2 (5 bases). Germline lookup yields CDR1 SGHNT and CDR2 YYREEE (reference sequence). This CDR3 comprises 16 residues. Trimming cost V 4 bases and J 3 bases, with 16 bases left between them. The CDR3 here is CASSPPERRDTGELFF. Written as DNA, the CDR3 is TGTGCCAGCAGCCCGCCGGAGCGGCGGGACACCGGGGAGCTGTTTTTT.

In this sample, this clone turned up many times. The CDR3 here is CASRGSGNQPQHF. In DNA form, the CDR3 reads TGTGCCAGCAGGGGATCGGGCAATCAGCCCCAGCATTTT. The chain uses TRBV6-1 and TRBJ1-5; no definite D call. Germline CDR1 reads MNHNS; CDR2 reads SASEGT. Trimming pared 6 bases from V and 2 bases from J, leaving 8 bases between. CDR3 length: 13 amino acids.

The chain links TRBV9 to TRBJ2-3; D unclear. From germline, CDR1 is SGDLS and CDR2 YYNGEE. Trimming pared 0 bases from V and 1 base from J, leaving 6 bases between. The CDR3 spans 14 residues. The CDR3 sequence is CASSVDPRTDTQYF. CDR3 coding DNA: TGTGCCAGCAGCGTAGATCCCCGCACAGATACGCAGTATTTT.

This chain joins TRBV6-5 and TRBJ1-6; D is perhaps TRBD1 (5 bases). Deletions cut 2 bases from V and 7 bases from J, with 9 bases between. The CDR3 sequence is 14 residues long. From germline, CDR1 is MNHEY and CDR2 SVGAGI. CDR3 region: CASSYEGLNSPLHF. CDR3 nucleotide sequence: TGTGCCAGCAGTTACGAGGGGTTAAATTCACCCCTCCACTTT.

The genes are TRBV18 and TRBJ2-6, with TRBD1 matching over 10 bases. The germline V gene encodes CDR1 KGHSH and CDR2 LQKENI. The CDR3 loop spans 17 amino acids. Trimming at V came to 6 bases and at J to 0 bases, leaving 5 bases not matched to a gene. CDR3 sequence reads: CASSGQGTLSGANVLTF. The CDR3 DNA follows: TGTGCCAGCTCGGGACAGGGGACACTCTCTGGGGCCAACGTCCTGACTTTC. Based on the CDR3 plus reference TRBV18 and TRBJ2-6, the full variable domain is NAGVMQNPRHLVRRRGQEARLRCSPMKGHSHVYWYRQLPEEGLKFMVYLQKENIIDESGMPKERFSAEFPKEGPSILRIQQVVRGDSAAYFCASSGQGTLSGANVLTFGAGSRLTVL.